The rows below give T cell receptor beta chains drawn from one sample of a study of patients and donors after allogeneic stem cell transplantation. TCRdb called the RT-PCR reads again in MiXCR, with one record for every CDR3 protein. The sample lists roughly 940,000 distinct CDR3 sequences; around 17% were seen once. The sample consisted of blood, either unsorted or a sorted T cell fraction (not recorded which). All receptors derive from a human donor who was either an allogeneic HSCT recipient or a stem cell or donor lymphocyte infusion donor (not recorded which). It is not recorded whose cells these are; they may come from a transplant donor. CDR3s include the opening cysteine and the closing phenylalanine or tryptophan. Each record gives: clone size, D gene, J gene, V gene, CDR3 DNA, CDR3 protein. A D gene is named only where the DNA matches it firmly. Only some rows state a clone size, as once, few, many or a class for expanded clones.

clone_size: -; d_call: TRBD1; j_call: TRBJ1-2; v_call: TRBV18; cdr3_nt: TGTGCCAGCTCACCACCGACAGGGTACAACTATGGCTACACCTTC; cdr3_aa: CASSPPTGYNYGYTF
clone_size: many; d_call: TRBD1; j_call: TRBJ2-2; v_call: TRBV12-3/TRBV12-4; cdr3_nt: TGTGCCAGCAGTTTCGGACAGGGGAGGACCGGGGAGCTGTTTTTT; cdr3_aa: CASSFGQGRTGELFF
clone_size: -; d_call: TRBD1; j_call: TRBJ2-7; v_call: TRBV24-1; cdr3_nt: TGTGCCACCAGTGATTTGACCCCCGGACAGGGGTTGATGAGCGAGCAGTACTTC; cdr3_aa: CATSDLTPGQGLMSEQYF
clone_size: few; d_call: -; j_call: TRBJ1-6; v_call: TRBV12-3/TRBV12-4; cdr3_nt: TGTGCCAGCAGGACCGGACAGATCTATAATTCACCCCTCCACTTT; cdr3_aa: CASRTGQIYNSPLHF
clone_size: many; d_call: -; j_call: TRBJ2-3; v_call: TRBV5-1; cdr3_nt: TGCGCCAGCAGCTCAGCGACTCGCACAGATACGCAGTATTTT; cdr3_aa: CASSSATRTDTQYF
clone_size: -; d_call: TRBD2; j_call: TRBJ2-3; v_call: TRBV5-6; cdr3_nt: TGTGCCAGCAGCCTGGGGACTAGCGGGAGTAGCACAGATACGCAGTATTTT; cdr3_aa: CASSLGTSGSSTDTQYF
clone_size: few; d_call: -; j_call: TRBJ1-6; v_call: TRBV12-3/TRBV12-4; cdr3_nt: TGTGCCAGCAGTCCAGGGACCGATAATTCACCCCTCCACTTT; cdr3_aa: CASSPGTDNSPLHF
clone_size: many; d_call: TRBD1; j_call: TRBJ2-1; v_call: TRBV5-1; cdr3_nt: TGCGCCAGCAGCTGGCAACCTCCGGGACAGGGCCACAATGAGCAGTTCTTC; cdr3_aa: CASSWQPPGQGHNEQFF
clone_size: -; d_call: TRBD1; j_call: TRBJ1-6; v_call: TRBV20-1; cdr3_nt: TGCAGTGCCGTGGCTTCGGGGACAGTAAATTCACCCCTCCACTTT; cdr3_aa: CSAVASGTVNSPLHF
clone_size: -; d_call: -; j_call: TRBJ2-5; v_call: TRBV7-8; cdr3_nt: TGTGCCAGCATCAACCAAGAGACCCAGTACTTC; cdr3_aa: CASINQETQYF
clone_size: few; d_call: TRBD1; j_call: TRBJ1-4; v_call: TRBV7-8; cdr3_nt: TGTGCCAGCAGCTTAGCGGAGGCAGGGGGAAGGACTAATGAAAAACTGTTTTTT; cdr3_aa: CASSLAEAGGRTNEKLFF
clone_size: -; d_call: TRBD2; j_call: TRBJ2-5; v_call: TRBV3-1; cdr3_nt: TGTGCCAGCAGCCAAGATTTAGGACTAGCTAGAGAGACCCAGTACTTC; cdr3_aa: CASSQDLGLARETQYF
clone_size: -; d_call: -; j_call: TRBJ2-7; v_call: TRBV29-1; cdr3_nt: TGCAGCGTTGAAGATCGGCAGGGACCCAACTGGCAGCAGTACTTC; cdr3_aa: CSVEDRQGPNWQQYF
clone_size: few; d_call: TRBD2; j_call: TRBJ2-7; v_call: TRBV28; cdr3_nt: TGTGCCAGCAGCCCTCCGGTAGTGGGACTAGCGACCTCCTACGAGCAGTACTTC; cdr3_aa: CASSPPVVGLATSYEQYF
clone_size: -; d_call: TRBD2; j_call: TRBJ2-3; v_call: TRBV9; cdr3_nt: TGTGCCAGCAGCGTAGCTGGGGGTCGGGAGGCAGATACGCAGTATTTT; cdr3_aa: CASSVAGGREADTQYF
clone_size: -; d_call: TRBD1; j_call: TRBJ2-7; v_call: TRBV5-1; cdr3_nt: TGCGCCAGCAGCTGGACAGGGGGTCCACCCTACGAGCAGTACTTC; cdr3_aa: CASSWTGGPPYEQYF
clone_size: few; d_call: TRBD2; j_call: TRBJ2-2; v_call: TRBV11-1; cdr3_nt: TGTGCCAGCAGAGACCGGGGGGGGTACTCGAACACCGGGGAGCTGTTTTTT; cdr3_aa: CASRDRGGYSNTGELFF